This TCR beta chain was identified during a study of somatic mutations in cytotoxic T cells in rheumatoid arthritis. Concerning this clone: Its antigen remains unidentified.

Assay used: immunoSEQ multiplex PCR; TCRdb lists only in-frame clones, some missing. Of 15,000 to 20,000 clones listed, about three quarters are singletons. Study-wide results and caveats: For about an eighth of the 65 patients, a single CD8+ clone accounted for more than 20% of CD8+ cells. Slight underrepresentation of TRBV07 in rheumatoid arthritis patients was not adjusted for multiple comparisons. Any difference in CD8+ T-cell clonality between patients who had rheumatoid arthritis and healthy controls who were age-matched was not statistically significant.

The CDR3 is made up of 15 amino acids. Germline loops: CDR1 LNHNV, CDR2 YYDKDF (reference sequence). Trimming took off 0 bases at V and 1 base at J, with 6 bases between the two ends. Sequenced material: CD8+ T cells sorted from blood. The chain employs TRBV15 and TRBJ2-2; D unresolved. The TCR originated in an adult with rheumatoid arthritis. The CDR3 coding sequence is TGTGCCACCAGCAGAGAGGAAGAGAACACCGGGGAGCTGTTTTTT. Its protein product is CATSREEENTGELFF. The full variable domain, completed using reference TRBV15 and TRBJ2-2, is DAMVIQNPRYQVTQFGKPVTLSCSQTLNHNVMYWYQQKSSQAPKLLFHYYDKDFNNEADTPDNFQSRRPNTSFCFLDIRSPGLGDTAMYLCATSREEENTGELFFGEGSRLTVL.